The rows below give T cell receptor beta chains drawn from one sample of a study of T cell repertoires in cytomegalovirus infection. In TCRdb, the reads were re-called with MiXCR into one record per CDR3 protein. This sample has 800,000 to 950,000 distinct CDR3 sequences, with roughly 33% found just once. These receptors have no known antigen. Sequencing was performed on cultured CD8+ T cells from PBMCs, taken from culture after CMV antigen stimulation. The receptor set was obtained from a human donor in good health (CMV status not recorded). Some clones in this sample may be carry-over from other donors' samples. Both conserved end residues are part of each CDR3. A D gene is named only where the DNA matches it firmly. Clone sizes are given selectively: once, few, many, or a class where the clone is expanded.

>-|TRBD2|TRBV28|TRBJ2-3
CACSFPLRGGTDTQYF
TGTGCCTGCAGTTTTCCCCTCCGGGGGGGCACAGATACGCAGTATTTT
>few|TRBD2|TRBV20-1|TRBJ2-1
CSAARTSGAYNEQFF
TGCAGTGCTGCCAGGACTAGCGGGGCCTACAATGAGCAGTTCTTC
>-|-|TRBV27|TRBJ2-2
CASSPRATTTGELFF
TGTGCCAGCAGCCCCAGGGCTACGACCACCGGGGAGCTGTTTTTT
>-|TRBD2|TRBV20-1|TRBJ2-5
CSARRENQETQYF
TGCAGTGCTAGGCGGGAGAACCAAGAGACCCAGTACTTC
>-|TRBD2|TRBV6-1|TRBJ2-3
CATRMRLAGPDTQYF
TGTGCGACAAGGATGCGACTAGCGGGTCCAGATACGCAGTATTTT
>-|TRBD1|TRBV15|TRBJ1-1
CATSRDLNGQGATEAFF
TGTGCCACCAGCAGAGATCTCAACGGACAGGGAGCCACTGAAGCTTTCTTT
>-|-|TRBV5-5|TRBJ1-2
CASSLGAVRDYGYTF
TGTGCCAGCAGCTTGGGAGCGGTCCGAGACTATGGCTACACCTTC
>few|-|TRBV7-9|TRBJ1-1
CASRAEAFF
TGTGCCAGCAGGGCTGAAGCTTTCTTT
>few|-|TRBV6-2/TRBV6-3|TRBJ1-5
CASSPVPGVQPQHF
TGTGCCAGCAGCCCAGTTCCGGGGGTCCAGCCCCAGCATTTT
>-|-|TRBV7-9|TRBJ2-1
CASNLGGGDEQFF
TGTGCCAGCAACTTAGGAGGAGGGGATGAGCAGTTCTTC
>few|TRBD2|TRBV19|TRBJ2-1
CASSIGTSGGADEQFF
TGTGCCAGTAGTATAGGGACTAGCGGGGGGGCTGATGAGCAGTTCTTC
>few|TRBD2|TRBV5-5|TRBJ2-4
CASRPERGAKNIQYF
TGTGCCAGCAGGCCAGAGCGGGGGGCCAAAAACATTCAGTACTTC
>-|-|TRBV12-5|TRBJ1-1
CASALNTEAFF
TGTGCTAGTGCTCTAAACACTGAAGCTTTCTTT
>-|TRBD1|TRBV7-9|TRBJ1-2
CASTLSSVLLGKWDSYGYTF
TGTGCCAGCACACTCTCCTCAGTTCTCTTAGGGAAATGGGACAGCTATGGCTACACCTTC
>-|-|TRBV27|TRBJ2-3
CASSWNFVGGSTDTQYF
TGTGCCAGCAGTTGGAACTTTGTGGGCGGATCCACAGATACGCAGTATTTT
>once|TRBD1|TRBV20-1|TRBJ1-5
CSALEGDRALHNQPQHF
TGCAGTGCTTTAGAGGGAGACAGGGCCCTTCACAATCAGCCCCAGCATTTT
>once|-|TRBV19|TRBJ2-2
CASVLATGELFF
TGTGCCAGTGTTTTAGCGACCGGGGAGCTGTTTTTT
>many|-|TRBV7-2|TRBJ2-7
CASSLGHLREQYF
TGTGCCAGCAGCTTGGGCCATCTGAGGGAGCAGTACTTC
>few|-|TRBV4-3|TRBJ2-2
CASSQVARVTGELFF
TGCGCCAGCAGCCAAGTGGCCAGGGTGACCGGGGAGCTGTTTTTT
>-|TRBD2|TRBV29-1|TRBJ2-7
CSVGGGDRYEQYF
TGCAGCGTTGGGGGGGGGGATCGTTACGAGCAGTACTTC
>many|-|TRBV27|TRBJ1-2
CASSPLKTGPGDYGYTF
TGTGCCAGCAGTCCGCTGAAAACAGGACCGGGGGACTATGGCTACACCTTC
>-|TRBD1|TRBV10-3|TRBJ2-7
CAISPQGGRYEQYF
TGTGCCATCAGCCCACAGGGGGGACGCTACGAGCAGTACTTC
>many|TRBD2|TRBV7-9|TRBJ2-5
CASSLDKFRRELQETQYF
TGTGCCAGCAGCTTAGACAAGTTTCGGCGGGAGCTACAAGAGACCCAGTACTTC
>few|-|TRBV12-3/TRBV12-4|TRBJ1-5
CASRGAGIQPQHF
TGTGCCAGCAGGGGCGCAGGGATTCAGCCCCAGCATTTT
>few|-|TRBV27|TRBJ1-2
CASSRAIQGDYTF
TGTGCCAGCAGTAGAGCCATCCAGGGAGACTACACCTTC
>-|-|TRBV27|TRBJ1-1
CASSPIMNTEAFF
TGTGCCAGCAGTCCCATCATGAACACTGAAGCTTTCTTT
>-|TRBD2|TRBV6-2/TRBV6-3|TRBJ2-2
CASSAAGGPHTGELFF
TGTGCCAGCAGTGCCGCGGGGGGTCCCCACACCGGGGAGCTGTTTTTT
>few|-|TRBV4-1|TRBJ2-5
CASSQVLGYQETQYF
TGCGCCAGCAGCCAAGTTTTGGGGTACCAAGAGACCCAGTACTTC
>few|-|TRBV12-3/TRBV12-4|TRBJ2-6
CASSPLNDPTSGANVLTF
TGTGCCAGCAGTCCTCTGAACGATCCGACTTCTGGGGCCAACGTCCTGACTTTC
>once|-|TRBV7-9|TRBJ2-1
CASSVGGNEQFF
TGTGCCAGCAGCGTCGGGGGAAATGAGCAGTTCTTC
>-|-|TRBV11-2|TRBJ1-3
CASSPGPGQFLAGNTIYF
TGTGCCAGCAGCCCCGGACCCGGACAGTTCCTCGCTGGAAACACCATATATTTT
>-|TRBD2|TRBV7-2|TRBJ2-7
CASRVAGVEEQYF
TGTGCCAGCAGGGTAGCGGGGGTAGAGGAGCAGTACTTC
>-|-|TRBV27|TRBJ1-5
CASSLRVGTQPQHF
TGTGCCAGCAGTTTACGGGTAGGGACTCAGCCCCAGCATTTT
>few|-|TRBV20-1|TRBJ2-1
CSAKAGSYNEQFF
TGCAGTGCTAAGGCGGGATCATACAATGAGCAGTTCTTC
>-|-|TRBV5-5|TRBJ1-5
CASSLEGREGNQPQHF
TGTGCCAGCAGCTTGGAGGGCAGGGAGGGCAATCAGCCCCAGCATTTT
>many|TRBD1|TRBV7-2|TRBJ2-7
CASSPGQVKMGYEQYF
TGTGCCAGCAGCCCTGGACAGGTGAAAATGGGCTACGAGCAGTACTTC